These 15 T cell receptor beta chains originate from one sample sequenced in a study of shared clonotypes between healthy human individuals. Generated by immunoSEQ multiplex PCR, the TCRdb table keeps only in-frame clones and is missing some. The table lists 550,000 to 700,000 clones, approximately 73% of them singletons, with roughly 1.9% in the top ten. The sequenced sample consisted of memory CD4+ T cells sorted from blood. Subset specified: CD45RA-negative fraction. The origin of the receptors is a woman in her twenties or thirties in good health.

This chain uses TRBV6-5 with TRBJ2-1; 7 nucleotides line up with TRBD2. With 6 bases clipped from V and 2 bases from J, the junction kept 7 bases outside the gene matches. Germline loops: CDR1 MNHEY, CDR2 SVGAGI. This CDR3 region has 15 residues. This CDR3 is CASRNGGRAYNEQFF. In nucleotides, the CDR3 is TGTGCCAGCAGGAATGGCGGGAGAGCCTACAATGAGCAGTTCTTC.

The rearrangement uses TRBV6-6 and TRBJ2-7; 7 bases are a match to TRBD2. CDR3 length: 15 residues. Germline CDR1 and CDR2: MNHNY and SVGAGI (reference sequence). The trim removed 0 bases at V and 9 bases at J, leaving 11 bases unmatched. For the CDR3, the DNA is TGTGCCAGCAGTTACTCGGCTAGCGGAACCCAATCGCAGTACTTC. Residues: CASSYSASGTQSQYF.

Note on this clone: Other DNA sequences in the sample encode the same CDR3. This chain connects TRBV12-5 to TRBJ2-3, with no clear D. Germline V CDR1 and CDR2: LGHNT, FRNRAP. This CDR3 spans 11 amino acids. With 2 bases removed from V and 6 bases from J, the gap between germline ends came to 3 bases. CDR3 in amino acids: CASGLRDTQYF. DNA of the CDR3: TGTGCTAGTGGTTTGAGGGATACGCAGTATTTT.

The V and J genes are TRBV5-4 and TRBJ2-7, with TRBD2 matching over 14 bases. The CDR3 loop spans 16 amino acids. V trimming: 3 bases; J trimming: 6 bases; junction bases outside the gene matches: 8. The V gene's germline CDR1 is SGHNT and CDR2 YYREEE (reference sequence). DNA for the CDR3: TGTGCCAGCAGCTCAACCGGGACTAGCGGGAGCCTCGAGCAGTACTTC. Amino acids: CASSSTGTSGSLEQYF.

Only one count was recorded for this clone. Written as DNA, the CDR3 is TGTGCCTGGAGTCCGACACTGGAACGGACAGGCAGGTTGAACACTGAAGCTTTCTTT. Translating it yields CAWSPTLERTGRLNTEAFF. The V gene is TRBV30, the J gene TRBJ1-1, with 7 bases aligning to TRBD1. Per germline, CDR1 GTSNPN and CDR2 SVGIG (reference sequence). This CDR3 contains 19 residues. V was clipped by 2 bases and J by 0 bases; unmatched bases: 18.

The chain has TRBV27 and TRBJ2-3, with D tentatively TRBD2 (7 bases). V lost 3 bases, J lost 4 bases, and 14 bases lay in between. Germline V CDR1 and CDR2: MNHEY, SMNVEV (reference sequence). This CDR3 contains 15 residues. The CDR3 is CASSFGGRRPDTQYF. The CDR3 nucleotides read TGTGCCAGCAGTTTCGGGGGGCGACGGCCAGATACGCAGTATTTT.

The V and J genes are TRBV30 and TRBJ1-2; a weak D match, TRBD1 (5 bases). V was trimmed by 5 bases and J by 9 bases, leaving 25 bases between them. The CDR3 spans 15 residues. Germline V gene sequence: CDR1 GTSNPN, CDR2 SVGIG (reference sequence). The CDR3 here is CAWLDGGEWSRSYTF. The CDR3 DNA sequence: TGTGCCTGGCTGGATGGAGGGGAATGGAGTAGGAGCTACACCTTC.

The sample holds a few counts of this clone. The chain couples TRBV28 to TRBJ1-5, with D tentatively TRBD1 (6 bases). The CDR3 runs 15 residues. V lost 7 bases and J lost 8, with 21 bases in between. CDR1 is MDHEN and CDR2 is SYDVKM in the germline V gene. The CDR3 protein is CASTGTGGRPEPQHF. The CDR3 DNA follows: TGTGCCAGCACCGGGACGGGGGGCAGGCCTGAGCCCCAGCATTTT. Drawing the rest from reference TRBV28 and TRBJ1-5, the complete variable domain is DVKVTQSSRYLVKRTGEKVFLECVQDMDHENMFWYRQDPGLGLRLIYFSYDVKMKEKGDIPEGYSVSREKKERFSLILESASTNQTSMYLCASTGTGGRPEPQHFGDGTRLSIL.

The rearrangement uses TRBV18 and TRBJ2-1; TRBD2 agrees at 8 bases. The V segment lost 3 bases and the J segment 9 bases; nucleotides outside the gene matches: 7. CDR1 and CDR2 from the germline V gene are KGHSH and LQKENI. The CDR3 totals 14 residues. Here the CDR3 reads CASSPSGGGGEQFF. CDR3 DNA: TGTGCCAGCTCACCGTCCGGGGGGGGCGGTGAGCAGTTCTTC.

The chain carries TRBV25-1 and TRBJ2-1, with TRBD1 as a possible D gene (6 bases). V was clipped by 1 base and J by 7 bases, with 17 bases between them. CDR3 size: 16 residues. Per the germline V gene, CDR1 is MGHDK and CDR2 is SYGVNS. CDR3: CASSESVRGYGNEQFF. CDR3 bases: TGTGCCAGCAGTGAATCGGTCAGGGGATATGGTAATGAGCAGTTCTTC.

CDR3 region: CAISRGLRYKMVRPGGGTEAFF. The CDR3 bases are TGTGCCATCTCAAGGGGACTGAGATATAAAATGGTTCGTCCTGGGGGGGGCACTGAAGCTTTCTTT. The rearrangement links TRBV13 to TRBJ1-1, with D possibly being TRBD1 (5 bases). This CDR3 has 22 residues. Per the germline V gene, CDR1 is PRHDT and CDR2 is FYEKMQ (reference sequence). Trimming took off 10 bases at V and 4 bases at J, with 43 bases between the two ends.

The chain has TRBV28 and TRBJ1-2; no definite D call. The CDR3 contains 13 residues. V was shortened by 2 bases and J by 8 bases, with 12 bases between the two germline ends. Germline CDR1 is MDHEN and CDR2 is SYDVKM. For the CDR3, the DNA is TGTGCCAGCAGTTTAATTGAAGGGCGCGGCTACACCTTC. It yields the protein CASSLIEGRGYTF.

The genes are TRBV27 and TRBJ2-5; TRBD2 agrees at 9 bases. This CDR3 is 15 amino acids long. The germline gives CDR1 MNHEY, CDR2 SMNVEV (reference sequence). The ends lost 0 bases at V and 4 bases at J; junction bases unmatched: 3. This CDR3 reads CASSLSVSGRETQYF. The CDR3 bases are TGTGCCAGCAGTTTATCGGTTAGCGGGAGAGAGACCCAGTACTTC.

The genes are TRBV5-1 and TRBJ2-1, with 7 bases that match TRBD1. The V segment lost 4 bases and the J segment 7 bases; nucleotides outside the gene matches: 8. The germline gives CDR1 SGHRS, CDR2 YFSETQ. The CDR3 is made up of 14 amino acids. The CDR3 here is CASSPFPGQNEQFF. The CDR3 bases are TGCGCCAGCAGCCCTTTCCCGGGACAGAATGAGCAGTTCTTC.

J is TRBJ2-1 and V is TRBV7-2, with D unresolved. CDR3 size: 15 residues. Germline lookup yields CDR1 SGHTA and CDR2 FQGNSA. Trimming stripped 5 bases from V and 0 bases from J, with 11 bases between. CDR3 loop: CASSTVYSSYNEQFF. The CDR3 coding sequence is TGTGCCAGCAGCACCGTATATTCCTCCTACAATGAGCAGTTCTTC.